This TCR beta chain was profiled in a study of regulatory T cells in long-lasting Graves disease. For the study at large: Antithyroid drug intake by newly diagnosed Graves' patients had lasted under 3 months. Study results and caveats: Persistent disease preferred TRBV28, TRBJ1-2 and TRBJ2-5; new disease, TRBV20-1 and TRBJ2-1.

Note on this clonotype: Its antigen is not identified.

The CDR3 runs 15 residues. The V gene end was trimmed by 4 bases and the J gene end by 5 bases; junction bases not matched to a gene: 9. CDR1 and CDR2 (germline): SEHNR, FQNEAQ (reference sequence). Described time point: newly diagnosed GD, antithyroid drugs for less than 3 months. Generation of the TCR library employed RNA extracted from PBMCs. Building the TCR beta libraries relied on iRepertoire HTBI primers, and CDR3 regions underwent Arm-PCR. TCRdb passed the multiplex PCR reads through MiXCR, listing each CDR3 protein once. Here the sample spans hundreds of thousands of distinct CDR3 sequences, about 13% being singletons. In addition, the sample was reused for a study of T cells in Graves' hyperthyroidism and ophthalmopathy.

The sequence came from a man aged 25-45 years with Graves disease. The J gene is TRBJ1-1, the V gene TRBV7-9, with 8 bases matching TRBD1. This specimen consisted of peripheral blood mononuclear cells (PBMCs), obtained at new diagnosis, from a patient treated with antithyroid drugs. The CDR3 sequence is CASSSSQGVDTEAFF. The CDR3 nucleotides read TGTGCCAGCAGCTCGTCACAGGGGGTCGATACTGAAGCTTTCTTT.